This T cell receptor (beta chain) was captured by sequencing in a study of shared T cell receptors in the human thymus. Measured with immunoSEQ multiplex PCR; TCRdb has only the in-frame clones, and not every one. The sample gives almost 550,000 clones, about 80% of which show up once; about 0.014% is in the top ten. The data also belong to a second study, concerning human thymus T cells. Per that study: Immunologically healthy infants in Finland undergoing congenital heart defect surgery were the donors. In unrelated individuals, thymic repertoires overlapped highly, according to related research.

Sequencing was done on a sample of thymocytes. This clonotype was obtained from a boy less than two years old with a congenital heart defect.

The CDR3 sequence: CASIGQGNTEAFF. DNA of the CDR3: TGTGCCAGCATCGGACAGGGGAACACTGAAGCTTTCTTT. The rearrangement links TRBV6-5 to TRBJ1-1; TRBD1 matches 8 bases. With 7 bases clipped from V and 1 base from J, the junction kept 2 bases outside the gene matches. The germline V gene encodes CDR1 MNHEY and CDR2 SVGAGI. This CDR3 contains 13 residues.